The clone carrying this TCR beta chain was recorded many times. The antigen remains undetermined. Amplification of TCR alpha and beta CDR3 regions from RNA used iRepertoire nested multiplex PCR. Input was roughly 100-450 ng of tissue mRNA or PBMC total RNA. TCRdb analysed the multiplex PCR reads with MiXCR anew, one entry per CDR3 protein. This table has more than 300,000 distinct CDR3 sequences, roughly two fifths appearing once. These data are taken from a study of glioma-infiltrating T cells. Across the study: Samples included WHO grade II oligodendrogliomas or astrocytomas and initial-diagnosis grade IV glioblastomas. Study observations and caveats: Gliomas, especially low-grade, showed above-expected tissue-blood divergence; non-neoplastic patients showed below. Patients with low tissue-blood divergence carried a signature set of shared blood CDR3 motifs.

The sequence derives from a human donor with low-grade glioma or glioblastoma, undergoing nonglioma brain surgery, or in good health (not recorded which). The sequenced sample consisted of glioma tissue, nonneoplastic brain tissue, or PBMCs (not recorded which).

Here the CDR3 reads CASSPRSSSEQFF. The DNA for the CDR3 is TGTGCCAGCAGTCCCCGGTCCTCGAGTGAGCAGTTCTTC. This rearrangement joins TRBV28 to TRBJ2-1; D uncertain. The V end lost 5 bases, the J end lost 9 bases, and 14 bases lay between the germline ends. Germline-derived CDR1 and CDR2 are MDHEN and SYDVKM. The CDR3 sequence is 13 residues long.